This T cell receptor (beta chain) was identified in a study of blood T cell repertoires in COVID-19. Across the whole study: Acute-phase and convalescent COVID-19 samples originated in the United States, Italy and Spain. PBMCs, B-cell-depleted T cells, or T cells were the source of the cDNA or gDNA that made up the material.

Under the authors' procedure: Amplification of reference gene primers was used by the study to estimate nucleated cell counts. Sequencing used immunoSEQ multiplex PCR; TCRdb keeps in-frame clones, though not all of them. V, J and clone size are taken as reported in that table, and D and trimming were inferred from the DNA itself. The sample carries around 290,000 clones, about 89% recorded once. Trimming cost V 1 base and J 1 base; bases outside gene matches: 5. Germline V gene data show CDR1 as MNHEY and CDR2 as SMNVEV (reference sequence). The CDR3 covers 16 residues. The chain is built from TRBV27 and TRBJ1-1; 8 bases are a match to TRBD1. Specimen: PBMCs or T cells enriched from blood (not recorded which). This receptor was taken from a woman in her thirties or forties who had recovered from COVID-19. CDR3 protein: CASSLLAGGTNTEAFF. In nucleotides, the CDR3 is TGTGCCAGCAGTTTATTAGCAGGGGGCACGAACACTGAAGCTTTCTTT.